This T cell receptor beta chain originates from a study of blood T cell repertoires in COVID-19. Sequencing used immunoSEQ multiplex PCR; TCRdb keeps in-frame clones, though not all of them. This table holds around 70,000 clones, about 88% found once. Trimming left V 11 bases short and J 1 base short, with 13 bases between. The CDR3 spans 13 residues. CDR1 is SEHNR and CDR2 is FQNEAQ in the germline V gene (reference sequence). Sequenced material: peripheral blood. The chain combines TRBV7-9 with TRBJ2-3; maybe TRBD2 (5 bases). This clonotype was obtained from a human donor in a cohort sampled during active COVID-19. The CDR3 sequence is CASSPGGTDTQYF. Here the CDR3 DNA reads TGTGCCTCCTCGCCCGGGGGCACAGATACGCAGTATTTT.